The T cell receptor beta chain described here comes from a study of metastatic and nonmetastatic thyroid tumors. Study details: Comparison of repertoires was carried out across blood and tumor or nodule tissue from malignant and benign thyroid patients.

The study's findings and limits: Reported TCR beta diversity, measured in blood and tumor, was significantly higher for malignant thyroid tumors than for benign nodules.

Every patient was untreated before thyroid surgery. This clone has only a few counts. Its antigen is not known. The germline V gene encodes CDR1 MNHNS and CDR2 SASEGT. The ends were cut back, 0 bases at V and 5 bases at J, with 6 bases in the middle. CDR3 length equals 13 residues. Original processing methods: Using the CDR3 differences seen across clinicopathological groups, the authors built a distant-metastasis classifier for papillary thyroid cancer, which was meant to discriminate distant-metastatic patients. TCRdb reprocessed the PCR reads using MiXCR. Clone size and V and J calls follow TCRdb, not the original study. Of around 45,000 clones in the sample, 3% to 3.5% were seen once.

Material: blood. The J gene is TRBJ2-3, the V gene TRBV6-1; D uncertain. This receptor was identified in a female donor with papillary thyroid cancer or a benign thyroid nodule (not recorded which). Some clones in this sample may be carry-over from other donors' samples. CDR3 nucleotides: TGTGCCAGCAGTGAAGCTCTGGGAGATACGCAGTATTTT. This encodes CASSEALGDTQYF.